This T cell receptor beta chain derives from a study of blood T cell repertoires in COVID-19. Overall study context: Spain, Italy and the United States supplied samples that represented acute and convalescent COVID-19. PBMCs, B-cell-depleted T cells, or T cells provided the cDNA or gDNA that made up the material.

V shed 1 base and J 7 bases; nucleotides not matched to a gene: 9. Per the germline V gene, CDR1 is LGHNA and CDR2 is YSLEER. CDR3 length equals 15 residues. Original processing notes: How many nucleated cells were present was estimated from reference gene primer amplification. Generated by immunoSEQ multiplex PCR, the TCRdb table keeps only in-frame clones and is missing some. That table furnishes V, J and clone size, whereas the DNA furnished D and trimming. The sample shows over 250,000 clones, roughly 85% of them seen only once. The sample was peripheral blood. The clonotype originates from a woman between 45 and 65 years old who had recovered from COVID-19. This rearrangement joins TRBV4-3 to TRBJ1-2; 7 bases are shared with TRBD1. This CDR3 reads CASSQGDRVPLGYTF. DNA for the CDR3: TGCGCCAGCAGCCAAGGTGACAGGGTCCCACTTGGCTACACCTTC.